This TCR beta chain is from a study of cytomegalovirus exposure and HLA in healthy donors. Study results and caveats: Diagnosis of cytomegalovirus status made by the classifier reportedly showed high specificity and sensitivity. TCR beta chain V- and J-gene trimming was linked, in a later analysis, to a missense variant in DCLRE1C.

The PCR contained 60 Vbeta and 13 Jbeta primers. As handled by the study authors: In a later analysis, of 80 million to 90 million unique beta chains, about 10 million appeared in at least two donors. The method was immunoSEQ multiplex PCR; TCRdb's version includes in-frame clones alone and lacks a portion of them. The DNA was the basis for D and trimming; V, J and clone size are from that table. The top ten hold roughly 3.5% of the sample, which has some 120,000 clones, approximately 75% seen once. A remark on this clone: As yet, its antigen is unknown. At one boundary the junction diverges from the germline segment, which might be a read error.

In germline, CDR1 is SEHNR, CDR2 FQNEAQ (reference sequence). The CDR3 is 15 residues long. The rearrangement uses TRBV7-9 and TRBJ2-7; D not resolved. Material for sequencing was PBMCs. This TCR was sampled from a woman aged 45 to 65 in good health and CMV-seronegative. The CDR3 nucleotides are TGTTCCAGCAGCTTAGACCAGAACCCTGCCTACGAGCAGTACTTC. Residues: CSSSLDQNPAYEQYF.